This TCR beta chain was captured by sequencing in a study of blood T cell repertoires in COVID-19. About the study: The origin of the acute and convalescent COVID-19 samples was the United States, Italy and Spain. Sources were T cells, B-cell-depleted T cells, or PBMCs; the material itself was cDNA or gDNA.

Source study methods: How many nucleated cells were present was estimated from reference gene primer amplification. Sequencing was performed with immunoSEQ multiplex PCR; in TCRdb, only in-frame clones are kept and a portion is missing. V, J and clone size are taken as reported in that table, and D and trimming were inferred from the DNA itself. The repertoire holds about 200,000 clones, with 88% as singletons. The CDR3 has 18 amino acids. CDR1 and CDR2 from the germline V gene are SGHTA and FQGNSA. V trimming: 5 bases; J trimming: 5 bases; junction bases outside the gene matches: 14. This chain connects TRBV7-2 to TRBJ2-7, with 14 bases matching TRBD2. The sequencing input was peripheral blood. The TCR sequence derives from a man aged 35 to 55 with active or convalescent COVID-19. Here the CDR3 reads CASSPLGLAGEPLDEQYF. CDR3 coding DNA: TGTGCCAGCAGCCCACTGGGACTAGCGGGGGAACCCTTAGACGAGCAGTACTTC.